This TCR beta chain appears in the sequencing data of a study of cytomegalovirus exposure and HLA in healthy donors. Across the study: Sequencing of approximately 190 million T cells in an earlier analysis found 100 million or so unique TCR beta sequences. The early release's HLA-typed donors yielded tens of millions of unique TCRs. Notes on the study in general: Most of the CMV-associated TCR beta chains (in a later analysis) appeared to be HLA-restricted. In a later analysis, parvovirus B19, influenza, CMV and Epstein-Barr virus appeared linked to several top co-occurrence clusters.

Amplification used 60 Vbeta primers and 13 Jbeta primers. The repertoire was sequenced with immunoSEQ multiplex PCR; TCRdb's copy has only in-frame clones and lacks some. This sample has some 200,000 clones, with roughly 80% found just once. As concerns this clone: Its antigen is not known.

Germline V gives CDR1 SGHNT, CDR2 YENEEA. Trimming left V 7 bases short and J 2 bases short, with 10 bases between. This CDR3 region has 13 residues. The TCR comes from a woman aged 18-29 years in good health and CMV-seronegative. The specimen was PBMCs. The chain employs TRBV11-3 and TRBJ2-3, with D uncertain. The CDR3: CASTYPYTDTQYF. CDR3 DNA sequence: TGTGCCAGCACCTACCCCTACACAGATACGCAGTATTTT.